The 13 T cell receptor beta chains presented below share a single source sample, sequenced in a study of blood T cells in healthy people across ages. A second PCR, run for about 7 to 11 cycles, used a sample-barcoded 5' primer plus a J-beta primer mix. Via MiXCR, TCRdb re-called the 5' RACE reads, giving one row per CDR3 protein. The table shows around 900,000 distinct CDR3 sequences, with 45% to 60% occurring only once. The sample consisted of blood. The receptors shown here come from a woman aged 55 to 70 in good health.

The J gene is TRBJ2-5, the V gene TRBV11-1; maybe TRBD2 (6 bases). CDR1 and CDR2 (germline): SGHAT, FQDESV (reference sequence). CDR3 length: 14 amino acids. V was pared by 5 bases and J by 5 bases, with 15 bases between. For the CDR3, the DNA is TGTGCCAGCAGCCCGGACTATTTCGTGGAGACCCAGTACTTC. It translates to CASSPDYFVETQYF.

The rearrangement links TRBV13 to TRBJ1-2; 7 bases line up with TRBD1. Germline values: CDR1 PRHDT, CDR2 FYEKMQ (reference sequence). This CDR3 has 16 amino acids. V dropped 5 bases and J dropped 8; count of bases not matched to a gene: 17. CDR3 loop: CASSTPAGTAVWGYTF. The CDR3 DNA sequence: TGTGCCAGCAGCACCCCTGCAGGGACAGCCGTCTGGGGCTACACCTTC.

This clonotype has more than one count but fewer than ten. The chain is built from TRBV3-1 and TRBJ2-7; 10 bases are a match to TRBD2. Germline V gives CDR1 LGHDT, CDR2 YNNKEL (reference sequence). V was pared by 1 base and J by 8 bases, with 8 bases of the junction left unmatched. The CDR3 totals 15 residues. The CDR3: CASSQGTSGTGKQYF. The CDR3 DNA reads as TGTGCCAGCAGCCAAGGAACTAGCGGGACCGGAAAGCAGTACTTC.

The chain recombines TRBV7-2 with TRBJ2-5; no definite D call. With 3 bases removed from V and 4 bases from J, the gap between germline ends came to 6 bases. This CDR3 has 12 residues. Germline values: CDR1 SGHTA, CDR2 FQGNSA. Written as DNA, the CDR3 is TGTGCCAGCAGCTTTTTCCCAGAGACCCAGTACTTC. Its protein product is CASSFFPETQYF.

This chain links TRBV6-5 with TRBJ2-7; a weak D match, TRBD1 (6 bases). V lost 0 bases and J lost 0, with 12 bases in between. The germline V gene encodes CDR1 MNHEY and CDR2 SVGAGI. This CDR3 has 16 amino acids. The CDR3 here is CASSYSSGHNSYEQYF. In DNA form, the CDR3 reads TGTGCCAGCAGTTACTCGTCGGGACACAACTCCTACGAGCAGTACTTC.

This clonotype was counted once. The chain carries TRBV2 and TRBJ2-2; D might be TRBD2 (7 bases). Germline CDR1 and CDR2: SNHLY and FYNNEI. This CDR3 comprises 14 residues. V was trimmed by 2 bases and J by 4 bases, leaving 8 bases between them. The DNA for the CDR3 is TGTGCCAGCAGTGAAAGGGGGGGCACCGGGGAGCTGTTTTTT. It specifies CASSERGGTGELFF. The full variable domain, completed using reference TRBV2 and TRBJ2-2, is EPEVTQTPSHQVTQMGQEVILRCVPISNHLYFYWYRQILGQKVEFLVSFYNNEISEKSEIFDDQFSVERPDGSNFTLKIRSTKLEDSAMYFCASSERGGTGELFFGEGSRLTVL.

This clonotype was picked up a small number of times. The chain joins TRBV9 to TRBJ2-3; no reliable D call. Trimming left V 3 bases short and J 9 bases short, with 20 bases between. CDR1 is SGDLS and CDR2 is YYNGEE in the germline V gene. The CDR3 runs 15 residues. This chain's CDR3 is CASSASRTASATQYF. The CDR3 nucleotides read TGTGCCAGCAGCGCGTCCCGGACCGCATCCGCGACGCAGTATTTT.

Many counts were recorded for this clonotype. V usage is TRBV20-1 and J usage is TRBJ2-7, with D possibly TRBD2 on 5 matching bases. This CDR3 comprises 14 residues. Trimming pared 0 bases from V and 3 bases from J, leaving 12 bases between. Germline V gives CDR1 DFQATT, CDR2 SNEGSKA (reference sequence). As DNA, the CDR3 is TGCAGTGCTAGAGAGCTAGCCCAATACTACGAGCAGTACTTC. This gives the protein CSARELAQYYEQYF.

This clonotype was counted between two and nine times. J is TRBJ2-5 and V is TRBV29-1; a weak D match, TRBD2 (6 bases). V was trimmed by 6 bases and J by 1 base, leaving 12 bases between them. Looked up from germline, CDR1 is SQVTM and CDR2 is ANQGSEA. The CDR3 length is 13 residues. CDR3 nucleotides: TGCAGCGTCCGGGACTTCCTCCAAGAGACCCAGTACTTC. This codes for CSVRDFLQETQYF.

The genes are TRBV18 and TRBJ2-1; no clear D. Germline V CDR1 and CDR2: KGHSH, LQKENI. Trimming pared 1 base from V and 8 bases from J, leaving 12 bases between. The CDR3 spans 14 residues. CDR3 loop: CASSPQGSLDEQFF. The CDR3 DNA is TGTGCCAGCTCACCACAGGGTAGTTTGGATGAGCAGTTCTTC.

The rearrangement joins TRBV12-3 or TRBV12-4 to TRBJ1-1; tentatively, D is TRBD1 (5 bases). Deletions cut 6 bases from V and 1 base from J, with 12 bases between. The CDR3 has 14 amino acids. This CDR3 is CASRSLGPNTEAFF. CDR3 coding DNA: TGTGCCAGCAGGAGCCTGGGGCCGAACACTGAAGCTTTCTTT.

The chain has TRBV5-5 and TRBJ2-7, with 8 bases lining up with TRBD1. In germline, CDR1 is SGHKS, CDR2 YYEKEE (reference sequence). There are 15 residues in the CDR3. The trim removed 4 bases at V and 0 bases at J, leaving 6 bases unmatched. DNA for the CDR3: TGTGCCAGCAGCCAGGGACAGGCCTTCTCCTACGAGCAGTACTTC. As protein: CASSQGQAFSYEQYF.

The CDR3 loop is CSARDAPAYEQYF. The CDR3 DNA reads as TGCAGTGCTAGAGATGCTCCAGCCTACGAGCAGTACTTC. This sequence joins TRBV20-1 and TRBJ2-7; D ambiguous. The CDR3 totals 13 residues. V dropped 0 bases and J dropped 2 bases, with 8 bases sitting between them. CDR1 is DFQATT and CDR2 is SNEGSKA in the germline V gene (reference sequence).